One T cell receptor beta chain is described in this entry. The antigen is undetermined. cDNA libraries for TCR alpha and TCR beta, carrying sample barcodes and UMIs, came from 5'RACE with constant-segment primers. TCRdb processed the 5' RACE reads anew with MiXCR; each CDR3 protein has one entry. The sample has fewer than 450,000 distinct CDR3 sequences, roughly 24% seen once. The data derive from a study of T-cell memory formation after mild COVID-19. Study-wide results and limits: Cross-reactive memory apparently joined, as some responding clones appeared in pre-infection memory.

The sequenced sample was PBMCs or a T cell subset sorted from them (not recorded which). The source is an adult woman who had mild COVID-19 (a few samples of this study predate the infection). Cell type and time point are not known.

CDR3 sequence reads: CASSAQGYGYTF. As DNA, the CDR3 is TGTGCCAGCAGCGCGCAGGGCTATGGCTACACCTTC. The J gene is TRBJ1-2, the V gene TRBV3-1; D perhaps matches TRBD1 (5 bases). CDR1 is LGHDT and CDR2 is YNNKEL in the germline V gene (reference sequence). The CDR3 totals 12 residues. Trimming shortened V by 5 bases and J by 4 bases, and 8 bases separated the two germline ends.